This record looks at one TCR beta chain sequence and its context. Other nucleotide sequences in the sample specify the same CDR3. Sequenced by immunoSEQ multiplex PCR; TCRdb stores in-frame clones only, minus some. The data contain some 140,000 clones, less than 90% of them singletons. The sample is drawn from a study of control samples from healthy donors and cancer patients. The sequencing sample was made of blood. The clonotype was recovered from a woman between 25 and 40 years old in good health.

For the CDR3, the DNA is TGTGCCAGCAGCCTGACAGGGGGGACTGAAGCTTTCTTT. Protein product: CASSLTGGTEAFF. The chain combines TRBV5-4 with TRBJ1-1; 9 bases map to TRBD1. The V gene end was trimmed by 4 bases and the J gene end by 5 bases; junction bases not matched to a gene: 3. The CDR3 sequence is 13 residues long. Germline assignment: CDR1 SGHNT and CDR2 YYREEE (reference sequence).